What follows are 21 T cell receptor beta chains derived from one specimen sequenced in a study of shared clonotypes between healthy human individuals. Libraries were prepared by immunoSEQ multiplex PCR; TCRdb keeps only in-frame clonotypes and omits some of them. Of about 580,000 clones in the sample, 98% were seen once. Naive CD8 populations comprised CD45RO-negative cells positively selected for CCR7, excluding terminally differentiated effector memory CD45RA+ cells. What was sequenced was naive CD8+ T cells sorted from blood. The receptors were gathered from a man younger than 45 in good health.

This clone came up a few times. V and J are TRBV9 and TRBJ1-2; D remains ambiguous. Germline CDR1 is SGDLS and CDR2 is YYNGEE. V was clipped by 6 bases and J by 9 bases, with 6 bases between them. CDR3 length: 9 residues. CDR3 region: CASTLRYTF. For the CDR3, the DNA is TGTGCCAGCACCCTCCGCTACACCTTC.

J is TRBJ2-7 and V is TRBV19, with unresolved D. The germline V gene encodes CDR1 LNHDA and CDR2 SQIVND (reference sequence). The V and J ends lost 2 bases and 7 bases respectively, with 9 bases between them. This CDR3 spans 12 amino acids. CDR3 region: CASSINAREQYF. For the CDR3, the DNA is TGTGCCAGTAGTATAAATGCGCGGGAGCAGTACTTC.

The rearrangement uses TRBV29-1 and TRBJ2-1; D gene unclear. V shed 2 bases and J shed 9 bases, with 8 bases lying between them. CDR3 length equals 11 residues. Per the germline V gene, CDR1 is SQVTM and CDR2 is ANQGSEA. Here the CDR3 DNA reads TGCAGCGTTGAATTTAGCAGTGAGCAGTTCTTC. It codes for CSVEFSSEQFF.

Here the CDR3 DNA reads TGTGCCAGCAGCTTGCAAAGGCCGGGGGGACTCTCCTACGAGCAGTACTTC. Encoded protein: CASSLQRPGGLSYEQYF. V and J are TRBV5-5 and TRBJ2-7, with 7 positions matching TRBD2. This CDR3 spans 17 amino acids. The V and J ends lost 1 base and 0 bases, in that order; junction bases with no gene match: 10. Germline V lookup: CDR1 SGHKS, CDR2 YYEKEE (reference sequence).

The V call is TRBV18, the J call TRBJ2-7; the match to TRBD1 covers 9 bases. V gave up 4 bases and J gave up 2 bases; unmatched junction bases: 9. The CDR3 length is 16 residues. Germline V CDR1 and CDR2: KGHSH, LQKENI. The DNA for the CDR3 is TGTGCCAGCTCACGAAAGCCGGGACAGGGACCCTACGAGCAGTACTTC. Its translation: CASSRKPGQGPYEQYF.

In regard to this clone: In the same sample, other DNA sequences code for this CDR3. The chain couples TRBV5-4 to TRBJ2-2; no clear D gene. Trimming shortened V by 4 bases and J by 0 bases, and 4 bases separated the two germline ends. Germline CDR1 is SGHNT and CDR2 is YYREEE (reference sequence). The CDR3 has 13 amino acids. The CDR3 DNA reads TGTGCCAGCAGCCCCGCGAACACCGGGGAGCTGTTTTTT. This encodes CASSPANTGELFF.

The chain couples TRBV13 to TRBJ2-1, with 7 bases identical to TRBD1. This CDR3 is 15 amino acids long. In germline, CDR1 is PRHDT, CDR2 FYEKMQ (reference sequence). J gave up 6 bases and V 6 bases, and 11 bases lay outside the gene matches. CDR3 nucleotide sequence: TGTGCCAGCAGTCCACAGGGGAGAGCGGTCAATGAGCAGTTCTTC. It specifies CASSPQGRAVNEQFF.

The chain is built from TRBV7-6 and TRBJ2-2; D not certain. This CDR3 has 13 residues. V was clipped by 7 bases and J by 0 bases, with 6 bases between them. CDR1 SGHVS and CDR2 FNYEAQ come from the germline V gene. CDR3 nucleotide sequence: TGTGCCAGCACTGGGTCGAACACCGGGGAGCTGTTTTTT. Protein sequence: CASTGSNTGELFF.

The gene calls are TRBV29-1 and TRBJ2-7, with 11 bases identical to TRBD2. The CDR3 is 13 residues long. Germline-derived CDR1 and CDR2 are SQVTM and ANQGSEA. The junction had 3 bases not matched to a gene; V was cut back by 5 bases and J by 3 bases. The CDR3 spells CSVLAGGGYEQYF. The CDR3 nucleotides read TGCAGCGTTTTAGCGGGAGGGGGCTACGAGCAGTACTTC.

This chain joins TRBV29-1 and TRBJ2-3; 12 nucleotides agree with TRBD2. Unmatched junction bases numbered 10, after V lost 6 bases and J lost 6 bases. Germline values: CDR1 SQVTM, CDR2 ANQGSEA. The CDR3 sequence is 15 residues long. CDR3 sequence: CSVSGLAGLGDTQYF. CDR3 bases: TGCAGCGTGTCGGGACTAGCGGGTTTGGGGGATACGCAGTATTTT.

DNA of the CDR3: TGTGCCAGCAGCCCCCGGGTAGCGGGAGCCACCGGGGAGCTGTTTTTT. Its translation: CASSPRVAGATGELFF. The chain employs TRBV9 and TRBJ2-2; 9 nucleotides agree with TRBD2. Germline V CDR1 and CDR2: SGDLS, YYNGEE. The V gene end was trimmed by 4 bases and the J gene end by 4 bases; junction bases not matched to a gene: 8. The CDR3 length is 16 residues.

This clone was found once. This rearrangement joins TRBV11-2 to TRBJ2-1, with 9 bases aligning to TRBD2. CDR1 and CDR2 (germline): SGHAT, FQNNGV. The CDR3 loop spans 17 amino acids. V gave up 4 bases and J gave up 3 bases; unmatched junction bases: 10. The chain's CDR3 is CASSSSLGTSNYNEQFF. CDR3 in DNA: TGTGCCAGCAGCTCTAGTCTCGGGACTAGCAACTACAATGAGCAGTTCTTC. Together with reference TRBV11-2 and TRBJ2-1, the CDR3 gives the full variable domain: EAGVAQSPRYKIIEKRQSVAFWCNPISGHATLYWYQQILGQGPKLLIQFQNNGVVDDSQLPKDRFSAERLKGVDSTLKIQPAKLEDSAVYLCASSSSLGTSNYNEQFFGPGTRLTVL.

The chain combines TRBV7-9 with TRBJ2-5, with D unresolved. This CDR3 contains 18 residues. Germline V gives CDR1 SEHNR, CDR2 FQNEAQ (reference sequence). Trimming removed 1 base at V and 0 bases at J, with 18 bases between. The CDR3 nucleotides read TGTGCCAGCAGCTTAGGTGTCTCTGGCACTCCAAACCAAGAGACCCAGTACTTC. It specifies CASSLGVSGTPNQETQYF.

The J gene is TRBJ2-7, the V gene TRBV27; TRBD2 aligns across 12 bases. This CDR3 is built from 15 residues. Trimming at V came to 8 bases and at J to 6 bases, leaving 11 bases not matched to a gene. Germline V gene sequence: CDR1 MNHEY, CDR2 SMNVEV (reference sequence). The DNA for the CDR3 is TGTGCCAGCGCCCCCTCGGGACTAGCGGGTCTCGAGCAGTACTTC. Translating it yields CASAPSGLAGLEQYF.

The genes are TRBV7-9 and TRBJ2-2, with 8 bases that match TRBD1. The trim removed 6 bases at V and 3 bases at J, leaving 9 bases unmatched. The CDR3 sequence is 16 residues long. CDR1 and CDR2 from the germline V gene are SEHNR and FQNEAQ (reference sequence). The CDR3 nucleotides are TGTGCCAGCAGGTCACAGGGGGTTGCTGACACCGGGGAGCTGTTTTTT. Encoded protein: CASRSQGVADTGELFF.

The V and J genes are TRBV9 and TRBJ2-3; D not certain. CDR1 is SGDLS and CDR2 is YYNGEE in the germline V gene. Trimming shortened V by 0 bases and J by 5 bases, and 13 bases separated the two germline ends. The CDR3 consists of 15 residues. The CDR3 loop reads CASSVGRFVGDTQYF. In DNA, the CDR3 is TGTGCCAGCAGCGTAGGGCGGTTCGTGGGAGATACGCAGTATTTT. Full variable domain (rest looked up from reference TRBV9 and TRBJ2-3): DSGVTQTPKHLITATGQRVTLRCSPRSGDLSVYWYQQSLDQGLQFLIQYYNGEERAKGNILERFSAQQFPDLHSELNLSSLELGDSALYFCASSVGRFVGDTQYFGPGTRLTVL.

V is TRBV29-1 and J is TRBJ2-1, with 7 bases fitting TRBD2. J was trimmed by 5 bases and V by 7 bases; bases with no gene match: 11. The CDR3 has 14 residues. The V gene's germline CDR1 is SQVTM and CDR2 ANQGSEA. CDR3 sequence: CSGGRTGTNNEQFF. The CDR3 region has the DNA TGCAGCGGGGGCCGAACCGGGACTAACAATGAGCAGTTCTTC.

The CDR3 spells CASSSRTGANTGELFF. CDR3 nucleotides: TGTGCCAGCAGCTCCAGGACAGGGGCCAACACCGGGGAGCTGTTTTTT. The rearrangement uses TRBV9 and TRBJ2-2; TRBD1 agrees at 9 bases. With 4 bases clipped from V and 2 bases from J, the junction kept 6 bases outside the gene matches. CDR3 length: 16 amino acids. Germline V gene lookup returns CDR1 SGDLS and CDR2 YYNGEE.

The chain uses TRBV11-3 and TRBJ2-3; D is uncertain. Germline assignment: CDR1 SGHNT and CDR2 YENEEA. The CDR3 length is 12 residues. Trimming removed 5 bases at V and 4 bases at J, with 7 bases between. In nucleotides, the CDR3 is TGTGCCAGCAGCCACGATTCAGATACGCAGTATTTT. This translates into CASSHDSDTQYF.

This sequence joins TRBV29-1 and TRBJ2-1, with 7 bases aligning to TRBD1. This CDR3 contains 13 residues. Trimming removed 2 bases from V and 7 bases from J; junction bases left unmatched: 5. Germline values: CDR1 SQVTM, CDR2 ANQGSEA. CDR3 coding DNA: TGCAGCGTTGAAAGTACAGGGGAAAATGAGCAGTTCTTC. It translates to CSVESTGENEQFF.

The table lists this clone with a count of one. The V gene is TRBV7-9, the J gene TRBJ1-5; a possible D gene is TRBD1 (5 bases). The CDR3 totals 15 residues. Trimming shortened V by 2 bases and J by 3 bases, and 11 bases separated the two germline ends. CDR1 SEHNR and CDR2 FQNEAQ come from the germline V gene (reference sequence). The CDR3 here is CASSLTGTNNQPQHF. The CDR3 nucleotides read TGTGCCAGCAGCTTAACCGGGACCAACAATCAGCCCCAGCATTTT.